The clone carrying this T cell receptor beta chain appeared a few times. What it recognizes is unknown. A much larger clone lies a single base off, so this may be a read error. The data are from a study of radiation and T cells in renal cell carcinoma. The study, taken as a whole, reports: In blood, top tumor clones expanded by 2 weeks, shrinking by 4. Baseline intratumoral clonotype presence is unknown without pretreatment biopsies.

As for time point: blood 2 weeks post-SBRT. Treatment indicated: 15 Gy SBRT to primary tumor, nephrectomy 4 weeks later. Serial blood draws occurred at baseline and 2 and 4 weeks post-SBRT. Clones were sequenced by immunoSEQ multiplex PCR, and TCRdb holds only the in-frame ones, with some missing. The table records 120,000 or so clones, around 81% of them present only once. Sequencing used blood, obtained from a patient whose treatment included radiotherapy and nephrectomy. The receptor comes from a man between 50 and 59 years old with renal cell carcinoma.

The CDR3: CASSLLVNTEAFF. CDR3 sequence (DNA): TGTGCCAGCAGTTTATTGGTGAACACTGAAGCTTTCTTT. The chain has TRBV27 and TRBJ1-1; no definite D call. Trimming shortened V by 1 base and J by 0 bases, and 3 bases separated the two germline ends. This CDR3 is 13 amino acids long. CDR1 and CDR2 from the germline V gene are MNHEY and SMNVEV (reference sequence).